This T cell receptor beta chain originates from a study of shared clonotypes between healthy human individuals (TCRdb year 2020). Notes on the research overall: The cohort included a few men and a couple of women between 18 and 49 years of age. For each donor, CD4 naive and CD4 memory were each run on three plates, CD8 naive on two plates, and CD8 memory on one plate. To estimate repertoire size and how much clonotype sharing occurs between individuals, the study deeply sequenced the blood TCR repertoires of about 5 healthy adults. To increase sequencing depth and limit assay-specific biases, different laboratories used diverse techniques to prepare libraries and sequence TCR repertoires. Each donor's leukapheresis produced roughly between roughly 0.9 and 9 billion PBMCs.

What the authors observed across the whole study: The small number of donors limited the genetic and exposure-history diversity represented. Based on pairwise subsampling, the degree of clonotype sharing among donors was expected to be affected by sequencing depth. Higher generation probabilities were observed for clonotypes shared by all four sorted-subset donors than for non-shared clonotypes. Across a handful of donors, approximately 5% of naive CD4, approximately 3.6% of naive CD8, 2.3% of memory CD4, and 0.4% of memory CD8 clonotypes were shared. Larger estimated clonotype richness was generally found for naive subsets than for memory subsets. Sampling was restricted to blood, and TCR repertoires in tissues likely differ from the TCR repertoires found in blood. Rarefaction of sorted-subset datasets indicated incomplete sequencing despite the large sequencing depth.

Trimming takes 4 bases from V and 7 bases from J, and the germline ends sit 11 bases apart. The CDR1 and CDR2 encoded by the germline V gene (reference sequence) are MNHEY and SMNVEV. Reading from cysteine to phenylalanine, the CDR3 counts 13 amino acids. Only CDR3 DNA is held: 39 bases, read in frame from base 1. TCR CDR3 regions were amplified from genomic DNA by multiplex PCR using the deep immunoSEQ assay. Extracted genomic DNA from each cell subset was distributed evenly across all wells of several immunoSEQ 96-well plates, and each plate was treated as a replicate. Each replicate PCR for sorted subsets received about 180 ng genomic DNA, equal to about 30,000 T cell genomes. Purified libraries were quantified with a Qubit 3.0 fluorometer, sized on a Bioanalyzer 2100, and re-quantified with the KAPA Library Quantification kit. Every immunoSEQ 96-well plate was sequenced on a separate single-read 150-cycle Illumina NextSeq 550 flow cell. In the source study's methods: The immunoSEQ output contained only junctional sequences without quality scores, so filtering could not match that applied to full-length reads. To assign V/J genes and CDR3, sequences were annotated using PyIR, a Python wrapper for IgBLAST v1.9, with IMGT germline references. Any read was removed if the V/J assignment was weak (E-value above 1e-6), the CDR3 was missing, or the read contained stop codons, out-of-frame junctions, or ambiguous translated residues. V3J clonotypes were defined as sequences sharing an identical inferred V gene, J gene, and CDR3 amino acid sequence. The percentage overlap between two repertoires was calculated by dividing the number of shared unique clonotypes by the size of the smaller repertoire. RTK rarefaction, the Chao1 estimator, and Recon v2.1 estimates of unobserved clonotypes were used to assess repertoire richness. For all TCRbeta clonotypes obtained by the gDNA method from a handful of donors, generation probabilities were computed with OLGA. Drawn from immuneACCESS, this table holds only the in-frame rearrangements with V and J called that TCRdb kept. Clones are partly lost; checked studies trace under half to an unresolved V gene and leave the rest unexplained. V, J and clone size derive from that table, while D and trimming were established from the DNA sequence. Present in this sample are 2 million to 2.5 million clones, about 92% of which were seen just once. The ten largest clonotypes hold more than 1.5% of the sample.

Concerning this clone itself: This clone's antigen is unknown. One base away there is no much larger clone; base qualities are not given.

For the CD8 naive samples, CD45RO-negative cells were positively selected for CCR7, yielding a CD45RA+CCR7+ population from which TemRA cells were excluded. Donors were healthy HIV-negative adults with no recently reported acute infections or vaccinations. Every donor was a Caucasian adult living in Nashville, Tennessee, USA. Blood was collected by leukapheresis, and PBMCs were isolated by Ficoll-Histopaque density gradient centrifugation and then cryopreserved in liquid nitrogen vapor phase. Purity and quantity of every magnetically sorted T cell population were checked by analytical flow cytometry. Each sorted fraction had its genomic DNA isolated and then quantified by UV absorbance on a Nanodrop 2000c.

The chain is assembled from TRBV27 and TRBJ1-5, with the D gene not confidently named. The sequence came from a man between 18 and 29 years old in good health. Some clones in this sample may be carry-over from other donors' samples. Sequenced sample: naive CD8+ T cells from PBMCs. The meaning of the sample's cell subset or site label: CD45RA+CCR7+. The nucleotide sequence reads TGTGCCAGCAGTTATGGCGCAAGGCAGCCCCAGCATTTT. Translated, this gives CASSYGARQPQHF.